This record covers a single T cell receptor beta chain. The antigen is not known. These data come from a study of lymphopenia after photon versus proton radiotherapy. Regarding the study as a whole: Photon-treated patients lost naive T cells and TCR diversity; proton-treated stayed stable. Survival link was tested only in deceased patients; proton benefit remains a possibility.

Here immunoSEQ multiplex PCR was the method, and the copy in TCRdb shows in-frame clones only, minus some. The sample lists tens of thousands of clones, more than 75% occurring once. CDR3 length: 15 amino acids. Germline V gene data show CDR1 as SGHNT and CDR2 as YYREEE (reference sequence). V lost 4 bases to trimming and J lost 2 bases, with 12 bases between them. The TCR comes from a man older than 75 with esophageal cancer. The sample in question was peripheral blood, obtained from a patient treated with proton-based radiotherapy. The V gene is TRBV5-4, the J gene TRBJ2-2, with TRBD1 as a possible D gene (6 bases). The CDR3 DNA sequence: TGTGCCAGCAGCCGGGGACAAGGAAACACCGGGGAGCTGTTTTTT. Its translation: CASSRGQGNTGELFF.